The 9 T cell receptor beta chains below were found in one sample sequenced in a study of vaccination effects on CD4 cells after COVID-19 (dated 2022 in TCRdb). These receptors' targets are unknown. Library prep was done by the immunoSEQ multiplex PCR assay. TCRdb's version of the immuneACCESS table is confined to in-frame rearrangements and falls short of the full clone set. An unresolved V gene accounts for under half of the shortfall where checked; the remainder is of unknown origin. For this sample there are 35,000 to 45,000 clones; just under 85% appear just once. Of the sample, roughly 1.9% is held by the ten largest clones. To identify antigen-specific CD4+ T cell clonotypes by their expansion, the ViraFEST assay first stimulated PBMC with viral peptide pools and then applied TCR sequencing. After roughly 11 days of culture, CD4+ T cells were isolated with the EasySep CD4+ T cell isolation kit. Two doses of either the BNT162b2 or the mRNA-1273 mRNA SARS-CoV-2 vaccine were administered to participants.

The starting material was CD4+ T cells from PBMCs cultured with HCoV-NL63 spike peptides, obtained after COVID-19 vaccination. The cell subset or site label, as the study defines it: HCoV-NL63 spike overlapping peptide pool stimulation. The receptors derive from a human donor who received a COVID-19 vaccine. Some clones in this sample may be carry-over from other donors' samples.

The chain carries TRBV6-5 and TRBJ1-5; D is possibly TRBD1 (5 bases). The germline V gene has CDR1 MNHEY and CDR2 SVGAGI. There are 16 residues in the CDR3. V was trimmed by 0 bases and J by 4 bases, leaving 13 bases between them. The CDR3 region has the DNA TGTGCCAGCAGTTACTCGATCGTGCAGGGTAATCAGCCCCAGCATTTT. It translates to CASSYSIVQGNQPQHF.

The V and J genes are TRBV30 and TRBJ2-4; 9 bases fit TRBD2. The CDR3 is made up of 11 amino acids. V gave up 5 bases and J gave up 10 bases; unmatched junction bases: 3. Germline CDR1 reads GTSNPN; CDR2 reads SVGIG (reference sequence). The CDR3 loop reads CAWSAGGIQYF. CDR3 nucleotides: TGTGCCTGGTCCGCGGGGGGGATTCAGTACTTC.

The CDR3 reads CAWSPRRQGSTDTQYF. The CDR3 region has the DNA TGTGCCTGGAGTCCCCGCAGACAGGGTAGCACAGATACGCAGTATTTT. The chain combines TRBV30 with TRBJ2-3; 7 bases fit TRBD1. CDR3 size: 16 residues. Unmatched junction bases numbered 8, after V lost 2 bases and J lost 0 bases. CDR1 and CDR2 (germline): GTSNPN, SVGIG (reference sequence). The variable domain in full, with the rest retrieved from reference TRBV30 and TRBJ2-3, is SQTIHQWPATLVQPVGSPLSLECTVEGTSNPNLYWYRQAAGRGLQLLFYSVGIGQISSEVPQNLSASRPQDRQFILSSKKLLLSDSGFYLCAWSPRRQGSTDTQYFGPGTRLTVL.

The rearrangement uses TRBV2 and TRBJ2-7, with TRBD1 matching 11 bases. The CDR3 contains 14 residues. Germline assignment: CDR1 SNHLY and CDR2 FYNNEI. V lost 6 bases to trimming and J lost 4 bases; unmatched junction nucleotides: 5. This chain's CDR3 is CASSQDRGPYEQYV. CDR3 bases: TGTGCCAGCAGCCAGGACAGGGGGCCTTACGAGCAGTACGTC.

The rearrangement uses TRBV7-7 and TRBJ2-1; 14 nucleotides align to TRBD2. With 3 bases clipped from V and 5 bases from J, the junction kept 9 bases outside the gene matches. Germline V CDR1 and CDR2: SSHAT, FNYEAQ (reference sequence). This CDR3 region has 18 residues. DNA for the CDR3: TGTGCCAGCAGCTTCGGACTAGCGGGGGGTAAAAACGACAATGAGCAGTTCTTC. Translation gives CASSFGLAGGKNDNEQFF.

The rearrangement uses TRBV5-1 and TRBJ1-1; a weak D match, TRBD1 (6 bases). Germline CDR1 reads SGHRS; CDR2 reads YFSETQ. The CDR3 totals 16 residues. Trimming removed 3 bases from V and 1 base from J, with 16 bases in between. The CDR3 loop reads CASSSRRGGGNTEAFF. The CDR3 DNA follows: TGCGCCAGCAGCTCCCGGCGAGGGGGAGGGAACACTGAAGCTTTCTTT. Combining the CDR3 with reference TRBV5-1 and TRBJ1-1 gives the whole variable domain KAGVTQTPRYLIKTRGQQVTLSCSPISGHRSVSWYQQTPGQGLQFLFEYFSETQRNKGNFPGRFSGRQFSNSRSEMNVSTLELGDSALYLCASSSRRGGGNTEAFFGQGTRLTVV.

This chain uses TRBV2 with TRBJ2-1; 14 bases fit TRBD2. The CDR3 sequence is 16 residues long. After removal of 6 bases from V and 9 bases from J, the junction contained 10 bases not matched to a gene. The germline CDR1 and CDR2 sequences are SNHLY and FYNNEI. This CDR3 reads CASSAGLAGGVTEQFF. The CDR3 region has the DNA TGTGCCAGCAGCGCTGGACTAGCGGGGGGTGTAACTGAGCAGTTCTTC. Looking up the rest from reference TRBV2 and TRBJ2-1 gives the full variable domain: EPEVTQTPSHQVTQMGQEVILRCVPISNHLYFYWYRQILGQKVEFLVSFYNNEISEKSEIFDDQFSVERPDGSNFTLKIRSTKLEDSAMYFCASSAGLAGGVTEQFFGPGTRLTVL.

This clone has only a few counts. This chain joins TRBV2 and TRBJ1-1; TRBD1 agrees at 11 bases. V lost 6 bases and J lost 1; bases outside the gene matches: 4. CDR3 length: 15 amino acids. CDR1 and CDR2 from the germline V gene are SNHLY and FYNNEI. The CDR3: CASRGQGAENTEAFF. The CDR3 nucleotides are TGTGCCAGCAGAGGACAGGGGGCGGAGAACACTGAAGCTTTCTTT.

The chain links TRBV5-4 to TRBJ2-3, with D perhaps matching TRBD1 (5 bases). Germline CDR1 and CDR2: SGHNT and YYREEE (reference sequence). The CDR3 extends over 16 amino acids. Trimming cost V 2 bases and J 1 base, with 14 bases left between them. This CDR3 reads CASSLMPGWGTDTQYF. Here the CDR3 DNA reads TGTGCCAGCAGCTTAATGCCAGGGTGGGGCACAGATACGCAGTATTTT.